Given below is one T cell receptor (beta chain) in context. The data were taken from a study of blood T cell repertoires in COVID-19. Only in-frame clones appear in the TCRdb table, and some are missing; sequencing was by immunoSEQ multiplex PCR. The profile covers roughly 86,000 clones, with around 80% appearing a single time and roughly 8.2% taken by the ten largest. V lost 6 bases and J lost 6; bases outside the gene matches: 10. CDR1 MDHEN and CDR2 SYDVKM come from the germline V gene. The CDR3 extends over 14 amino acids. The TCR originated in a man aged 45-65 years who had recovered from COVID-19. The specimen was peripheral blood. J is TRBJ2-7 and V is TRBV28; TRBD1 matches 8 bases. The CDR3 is CASRPGTGVPEQYF. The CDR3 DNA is TGTGCCAGCAGGCCCGGGACAGGAGTCCCCGAGCAGTACTTC.